This TCR beta chain was found in a study of radiation and T cells in renal cell carcinoma. On this clone: Antigen unknown.

Overall study findings and caveats: Top tumor clonotypes rose in blood 2 weeks post-radiation, then contracted.

Time point denoted: baseline pretreatment blood. The treatment here: 15 Gy SBRT to primary tumor, nephrectomy 4 weeks later. Measured with immunoSEQ multiplex PCR; TCRdb has only the in-frame clones, and not every one. The sample records 100,000 or so clones, approximately 86% being singletons. The germline V and J ends were trimmed by 5 bases and 4 bases, with 16 bases remaining between them. CDR1 is SGHNT and CDR2 is YYREEE in the germline V gene (reference sequence). The CDR3 totals 14 residues. This rearrangement joins TRBV5-4 to TRBJ2-7; weak D call: TRBD2 (6 bases). This sequence originates from a man between 50 and 59 years old with renal cell carcinoma. Sequencing was performed on blood, taken from a patient whose treatment included radiotherapy and nephrectomy. This CDR3 is CASRLREVVYEQYF. The CDR3 coding sequence is TGTGCCAGCAGGTTAAGGGAGGTGGTGTACGAGCAGTACTTC.